This passage covers 28 T cell receptor beta chains from one sample sequenced in a study of blood T cell repertoires in COVID-19. Clones were sequenced by immunoSEQ multiplex PCR, and TCRdb holds only the in-frame ones, with some missing. The repertoire holds some 190,000 clones, with approximately 85% as singletons. The specimen was peripheral blood. All receptors derive from a human donor with active or convalescent COVID-19. The donor label of this sample is uncertain.

This clone qualifies as medium-sized. The V gene is TRBV7-9, the J gene TRBJ2-7; 7 bases are a match to TRBD1. There are 16 residues in the CDR3. CDR1 is SEHNR and CDR2 is FQNEAQ in the germline V gene (reference sequence). V lost 7 bases and J lost 5; bases outside the gene matches: 17. DNA of the CDR3: TGTGCCAGCACCGGGACAGTGACACGTACGGGGAACGAGCAGTACTTC. Its translation is CASTGTVTRTGNEQYF.

For this clone: Other DNA variants within this sample encode the same CDR3. V usage is TRBV6-5 and J usage is TRBJ1-3; 7 nucleotides match TRBD1. In germline, CDR1 is MNHEY, CDR2 SVGAGI. The CDR3 is 16 residues long. J gave up 0 bases and V 2 bases, and 4 bases lay outside the gene matches. This chain's CDR3 is CASSYRQGGSGNTIYF. CDR3 nucleotides: TGTGCCAGCAGTTACCGACAGGGCGGCTCTGGAAACACCATATATTTT.

This chain links TRBV6-5 with TRBJ2-7; D perhaps matches TRBD1 (6 bases). The CDR3 runs to 14 residues. Germline assignment: CDR1 MNHEY and CDR2 SVGAGI. V lost 6 bases and J lost 3, with 15 bases in between. The CDR3 region is CASRVEGVVYEQYF. CDR3 coding DNA: TGTGCCAGCAGGGTCGAGGGGGTGGTCTACGAGCAGTACTTC.

The rearrangement uses TRBV5-8 and TRBJ1-2; D ambiguous. The CDR3 spans 12 residues. V was cut by 3 bases and J by 4 bases, with 7 bases left in between. Germline values: CDR1 SGHTS, CDR2 YDEGEE. CDR3 loop: CASSSVGYGYTF. The CDR3 DNA reads as TGTGCCAGCAGCTCGGTCGGCTATGGCTACACCTTC.

This clone occurred once. The chain joins TRBV4-1 to TRBJ1-2; D gene ambiguous. The CDR3 runs to 15 residues. V was shortened by 0 bases and J by 5 bases, with 13 bases between the two germline ends. Germline V gene data show CDR1 as MGHRA and CDR2 as YSYEKL. CDR3 nucleotides: TGCGCCAGCAGCCAAGACATCGACGGAGGATATGGCTACACCTTC. Translating gives CASSQDIDGGYGYTF.

V is TRBV6-5 and J is TRBJ1-1; D is unresolved. With 6 bases removed from V and 4 bases from J, the gap between germline ends came to 12 bases. The CDR3 extends over 13 amino acids. Per germline, CDR1 MNHEY and CDR2 SVGAGI. DNA for the CDR3: TGTGCCAGCAGCCCACCGGAGGGCACTGAAGCTTTCTTT. Its translation: CASSPPEGTEAFF.

The chain carries TRBV7-9 and TRBJ2-7, with D possibly TRBD1 on 5 matching bases. The CDR3 sequence is 12 residues long. Germline V CDR1 and CDR2: SEHNR, FQNEAQ (reference sequence). Trimming pared 5 bases from V and 1 base from J, leaving 6 bases between. CDR3 amino acids: CASSQGSYEQYF. As DNA, the CDR3 is TGTGCCAGCAGCCAGGGATCCTACGAGCAGTACTTC.

The chain has TRBV5-4 and TRBJ1-1; D is unclear. This CDR3 comprises 14 residues. The V end lost 1 base, the J end lost 1 base, and 8 bases lay between the germline ends. CDR1 and CDR2 (germline): SGHNT, YYREEE (reference sequence). The CDR3 coding sequence is TGTGCCAGCAGCTTGAATCACAAGAACACTGAAGCTTTCTTT. Amino acids: CASSLNHKNTEAFF.

In its sample, this clone was seen once. A read error may account for a junction end that differs from germline. Other DNA sequences in this sample translate to the same CDR3. The V gene is TRBV19, the J gene TRBJ2-7; 10 bases are shared with TRBD2. This CDR3 contains 14 residues. The germline gives CDR1 LNHDA, CDR2 SQIVND (reference sequence). The CDR3 nucleotides are TGTGCCAGTAGTATAGGGCTAGCGGGAGCCGAGCAGTATTTC. It specifies CASSIGLAGAEQYF.

This chain joins TRBV28 and TRBJ1-1, with D tentatively TRBD1 (5 bases). Trimming left V 3 bases short and J 8 bases short, with 13 bases between. This CDR3 is built from 13 residues. Germline CDR1 is MDHEN and CDR2 is SYDVKM. CDR3 region: CASSLYFGGEAFF. DNA for the CDR3: TGTGCCAGCAGTTTGTATTTCGGGGGAGAAGCTTTCTTT.

The chain uses TRBV6-5 and TRBJ2-7; D possibly corresponds to TRBD2 (6 bases). CDR3 length: 13 residues. Trimming removed 6 bases from V and 0 bases from J, with 9 bases in between. Germline values: CDR1 MNHEY, CDR2 SVGAGI. The CDR3 DNA reads as TGTGCCAGCAGATCGGGGGACTCCTACGAGCAGTACTTC. It codes for CASRSGDSYEQYF.

This chain links TRBV4-3 with TRBJ2-1; TRBD2 matches at 12 bases. The germline V gene has CDR1 LGHNA and CDR2 YSLEER. CDR3 length equals 17 residues. Losses at the gene ends were 0 bases for V and 4 bases for J; bases not matched to a gene: 4. Here the CDR3 DNA reads TGCGCCAGCAGCCAAGAACTAGCGGGGGGCCCGTACAATGAGCAGTTCTTC. Protein product: CASSQELAGGPYNEQFF.

Remarks on this clone: In the same sample, other DNA sequences code for this CDR3. The rearrangement joins TRBV7-2 to TRBJ1-4, with D perhaps TRBD1 (6 bases). Per the germline V gene, CDR1 is SGHTA and CDR2 is FQGNSA. Between the trimmed V and J ends, which lost 3 bases and 8 bases, there was a span of 13 bases. There are 14 residues in the CDR3. Written as DNA, the CDR3 is TGTGCCAGCAGCTTGGTCAGGGGAGGGGAAAAACTGTTTTTT. This translates into CASSLVRGGEKLFF. The variable domain in full, completed from reference TRBV7-2 and TRBJ1-4, reads GAGVSQSPSNKVTEKGKDVELRCDPISGHTALYWYRQSLGQGLEFLIYFQGNSAPDKSGLPSDRFSAERTGGSVSTLTIQRTQQEDSAVYLCASSLVRGGEKLFFGSGTQLSVL.

V usage is TRBV5-4 and J usage is TRBJ2-1, with 8 bases fitting TRBD2. The CDR3 consists of 13 residues. CDR1 and CDR2 (germline): SGHNT, YYREEE (reference sequence). J gave up 8 bases and V 1 base, and 2 bases lay outside the gene matches. This chain's CDR3 is CASSLTGGDEQFF. CDR3 DNA sequence: TGTGCCAGCAGCTTGACGGGGGGGGATGAGCAGTTCTTC.

The rearrangement uses TRBV3-1 (or the pseudogene TRBV3-2) and TRBJ2-5; D possibly corresponds to TRBD1 (6 bases). The CDR3 loop spans 16 amino acids. V was trimmed by 3 bases and J by 5 bases, leaving 19 bases between them. Germline CDR1 is LGHDT and CDR2 is YNNKEL (reference sequence). CDR3 nucleotide sequence: TGTGCCAGCAGCCAGGGGGCCGGAATGACACGCGAGACCCAGTACTTC. Amino acid sequence: CASSQGAGMTRETQYF.

The chain is built from TRBV12-5 and TRBJ2-5; D gene ambiguous. The length of the CDR3 is 12 residues. In germline, CDR1 is LGHNT, CDR2 FRNRAP. The V and J ends lost 1 base and 5 bases respectively, with 5 bases between them. The CDR3 nucleotides are TGTGCTAGTGGTTTGGATCTCGAGACCCAGTACTTC. Protein: CASGLDLETQYF. Together with reference TRBV12-5 and TRBJ2-5, the CDR3 gives the full variable domain: DARVTQTPRHKVTEMGQEVTMRCQPILGHNTVFWYRQTMMQGLELLAYFRNRAPLDDSGMPKDRFSAEMPDATLATLKIQPSEPRDSAVYFCASGLDLETQYFGPGTRLLVL.

This chain uses TRBV9 with TRBJ1-3; D unclear. Germline CDR1 is SGDLS and CDR2 is YYNGEE. V was trimmed by 6 bases and J by 3 bases, leaving 7 bases between them. The CDR3 has 12 residues. The CDR3 region has the DNA TGTGCCAGCAACACAGTTGGAAACACCATATATTTT. Translated: CASNTVGNTIYF.

This clone was recorded at least ten times. The chain uses TRBV18 and TRBJ1-3; 7 bases match TRBD1. Germline values: CDR1 KGHSH, CDR2 LQKENI. The CDR3 covers 17 residues. V lost 0 bases to trimming and J lost 4 bases; unmatched junction nucleotides: 9. CDR3: CASSPPGGEVSGNTIYF. The CDR3 DNA reads TGTGCCAGCTCACCACCAGGGGGCGAGGTATCCGGAAACACCATATATTTT.

The rearrangement links TRBV12-3 or TRBV12-4 to TRBJ2-5; D remains ambiguous. CDR3 length: 13 amino acids. V shed 1 base and J shed 3 bases, with 6 bases lying between them. CDR3 amino acids: CASSLVEKETQYF. CDR3 DNA sequence: TGTGCCAGCAGTTTAGTGGAGAAAGAGACCCAGTACTTC.

V and J are TRBV11-2 and TRBJ1-1; D is uncertain. The CDR3 is made up of 16 amino acids. Germline V gene sequence: CDR1 SGHAT, CDR2 FQNNGV. With 1 base removed from V and 3 bases from J, the gap between germline ends came to 15 bases. In DNA form, the CDR3 reads TGTGCCAGCAGCTTAGGTCAGGTCCTGGCACACACTGAAGCTTTCTTT. This sequence encodes CASSLGQVLAHTEAFF.

This sequence joins TRBV28 and TRBJ2-4; 7 nucleotides agree with TRBD1. CDR3 length: 15 residues. Germline CDR1 MDHEN, CDR2 SYDVKM. V was pared by 3 bases and J by 6 bases, with 8 bases of the junction left unmatched. The CDR3 is CASSFETRDRNIQYF. CDR3 sequence (DNA): TGTGCCAGCAGTTTCGAAACCCGGGACAGAAACATTCAGTACTTC.

V usage is TRBV29-1 and J usage is TRBJ1-4, with 7 bases matching TRBD1. The CDR3 has 12 residues. Germline CDR1 is SQVTM and CDR2 is ANQGSEA. With 2 bases clipped from V and 12 bases from J, the junction kept 6 bases outside the gene matches. In nucleotides, the CDR3 is TGCAGCGTTGAAAACCGGGACAGACAACTGTTTTTT. The encoded protein is CSVENRDRQLFF. The full variable domain, rest sourced from reference TRBV29-1 and TRBJ1-4, is SAVISQKPSRDICQRGTSLTIQCQVDSQVTMMFWYRQQPGQSLTLIATANQGSEATYESGFVIDKFPISRPNLTFSTLTVSNMSPEDSSIYLCSVENRDRQLFFGSGTQLSVL.

This chain uses TRBV7-2 with TRBJ2-1; D is ambiguous. Germline assignment: CDR1 SGHTA and CDR2 FQGNSA. Trimming stripped 1 base from V and 0 bases from J, with 7 bases between. The CDR3 is 15 amino acids. CDR3 DNA sequence: TGTGCCAGCAGCTTAGACTACCTCTCCTACAATGAGCAGTTCTTC. Translating it yields CASSLDYLSYNEQFF.

V gene TRBV29-1 combines with J gene TRBJ2-3; D is uncertain. The V and J ends lost 6 bases and 4 bases respectively, with 14 bases between them. Germline V gives CDR1 SQVTM, CDR2 ANQGSEA. The CDR3 is made up of 13 amino acids. The CDR3 nucleotides are TGCAGCGTCAACCTCGACTGGGCAGATACGCAGTATTTT. This codes for CSVNLDWADTQYF.

This chain links TRBV11-2 with TRBJ2-7; D uncertain. The V gene's germline CDR1 is SGHAT and CDR2 FQNNGV. Between the trimmed V and J ends, which lost 3 bases and 0 bases, there was a span of 3 bases. The CDR3 runs 12 residues. The CDR3 loop is CASSFSSYEQYF. For the CDR3, the DNA is TGTGCCAGCAGCTTCAGCTCCTACGAGCAGTACTTC.

The chain has TRBV6-5 and TRBJ2-3; no clear D gene. The CDR3 runs to 12 residues. The ends were cut back, 4 bases at V and 1 base at J, with 3 bases in the middle. Germline values: CDR1 MNHEY, CDR2 SVGAGI. The CDR3 DNA is TGTGCCAGCAGTTTCGGCACAGATACGCAGTATTTT. This encodes CASSFGTDTQYF.

This clone was picked up a small number of times. The rearrangement uses TRBV29-1 and TRBJ2-4, with a possible D match to TRBD2 (5 bases). This CDR3 has 12 residues. Germline V lookup: CDR1 SQVTM, CDR2 ANQGSEA. V lost 6 bases and J lost 6, with 12 bases in between. The CDR3, as DNA: TGCAGCGTCGGAGCCGGGATAAACATTCAGTACTTC. It specifies CSVGAGINIQYF.

The rearrangement uses TRBV7-2 and TRBJ1-5; D call uncertain. V gave up 4 bases and J gave up 3 bases, with 10 bases separating them. Germline loops: CDR1 SGHTA, CDR2 FQGNSA. This CDR3 contains 14 residues. For the CDR3, the DNA is TGTGCCAGCAGCTCGGGTATCTCCAATCAGCCCCAGCATTTT. Translating it yields CASSSGISNQPQHF.